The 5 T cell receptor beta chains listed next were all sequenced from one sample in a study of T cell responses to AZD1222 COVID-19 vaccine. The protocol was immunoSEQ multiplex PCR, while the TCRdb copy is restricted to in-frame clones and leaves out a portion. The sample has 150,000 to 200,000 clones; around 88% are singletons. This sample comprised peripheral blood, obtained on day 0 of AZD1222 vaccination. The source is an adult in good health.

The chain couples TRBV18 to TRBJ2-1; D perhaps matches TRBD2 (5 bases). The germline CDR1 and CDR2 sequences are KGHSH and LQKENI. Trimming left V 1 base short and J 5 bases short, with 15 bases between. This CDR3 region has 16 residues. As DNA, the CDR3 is TGTGCCAGCTCACCACGGGCTCTAGCTGCCCACAATGAGCAGTTCTTC. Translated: CASSPRALAAHNEQFF.

CDR3 DNA sequence: TGTGCCAGCAACCGAGAGGGTACGATTAACACTGAAGCTTTCTTT. Its protein is CASNREGTINTEAFF. The J gene is TRBJ1-1, the V gene TRBV7-9; D gene uncertain. Trimming shortened V by 7 bases and J by 2 bases, and 17 bases separated the two germline ends. Germline assignment: CDR1 SEHNR and CDR2 FQNEAQ (reference sequence). The CDR3 is 15 amino acids.

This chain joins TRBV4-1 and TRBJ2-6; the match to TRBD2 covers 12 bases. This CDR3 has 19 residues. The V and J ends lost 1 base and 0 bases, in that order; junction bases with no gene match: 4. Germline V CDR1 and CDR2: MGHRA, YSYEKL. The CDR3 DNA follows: TGCGCCAGCAGCCAAGCAGCTAGCGGGAGGGCCTCTGGGGCCAACGTCCTGACTTTC. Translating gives CASSQAASGRASGANVLTF.

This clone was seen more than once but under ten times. CDR3 DNA: TGTGCCAGCATGCAGGTGGGATTTACTGAAGCTTTCTTT. This gives the protein CASMQVGFTEAFF. This chain connects TRBV7-3 to TRBJ1-1; D remains unclear. The CDR3 runs to 13 residues. The V and J ends lost 7 bases and 5 bases respectively, with 14 bases between them. Per the germline V gene, CDR1 is SGHTA and CDR2 is FQGTGA.

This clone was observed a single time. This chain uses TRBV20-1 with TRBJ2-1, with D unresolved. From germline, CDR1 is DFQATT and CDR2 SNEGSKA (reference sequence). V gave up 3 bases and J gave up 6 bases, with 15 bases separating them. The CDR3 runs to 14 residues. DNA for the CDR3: TGCAGTGCTAGTGGCTTCGGCGCTTCCAATGAGCAGTTCTTC. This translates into CSASGFGASNEQFF.